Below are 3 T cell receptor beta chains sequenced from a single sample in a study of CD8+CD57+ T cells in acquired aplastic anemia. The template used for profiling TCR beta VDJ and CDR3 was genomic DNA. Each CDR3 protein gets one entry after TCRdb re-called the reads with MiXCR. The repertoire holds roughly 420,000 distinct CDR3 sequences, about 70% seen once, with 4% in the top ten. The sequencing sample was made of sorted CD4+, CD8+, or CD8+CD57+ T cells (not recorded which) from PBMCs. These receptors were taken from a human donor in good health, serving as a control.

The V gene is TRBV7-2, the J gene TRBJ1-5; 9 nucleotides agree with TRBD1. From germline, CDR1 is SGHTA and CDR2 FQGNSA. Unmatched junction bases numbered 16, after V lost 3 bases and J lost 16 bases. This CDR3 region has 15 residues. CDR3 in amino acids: CASSFTGGRNYGYHF. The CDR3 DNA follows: TGTGCCAGCAGCTTCACAGGGGGCCGTAACTATGGCTACCATTTT.

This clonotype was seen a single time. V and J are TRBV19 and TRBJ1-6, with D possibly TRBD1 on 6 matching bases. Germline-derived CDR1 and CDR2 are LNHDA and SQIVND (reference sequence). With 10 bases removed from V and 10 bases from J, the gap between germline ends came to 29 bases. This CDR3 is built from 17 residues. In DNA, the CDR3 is TGTGCCACTAGCAGCGGCCCCCCGGGACAAATTGGGTCACCCCTCCACTTT. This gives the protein CATSSGPPGQIGSPLHF.

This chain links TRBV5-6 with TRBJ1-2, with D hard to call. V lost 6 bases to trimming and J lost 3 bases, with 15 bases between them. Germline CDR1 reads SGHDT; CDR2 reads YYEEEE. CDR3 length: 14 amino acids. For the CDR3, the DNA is TGTGCCAGCACCTCGTCGGGGAGGGACTATGGCTACACCTTC. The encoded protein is CASTSSGRDYGYTF.